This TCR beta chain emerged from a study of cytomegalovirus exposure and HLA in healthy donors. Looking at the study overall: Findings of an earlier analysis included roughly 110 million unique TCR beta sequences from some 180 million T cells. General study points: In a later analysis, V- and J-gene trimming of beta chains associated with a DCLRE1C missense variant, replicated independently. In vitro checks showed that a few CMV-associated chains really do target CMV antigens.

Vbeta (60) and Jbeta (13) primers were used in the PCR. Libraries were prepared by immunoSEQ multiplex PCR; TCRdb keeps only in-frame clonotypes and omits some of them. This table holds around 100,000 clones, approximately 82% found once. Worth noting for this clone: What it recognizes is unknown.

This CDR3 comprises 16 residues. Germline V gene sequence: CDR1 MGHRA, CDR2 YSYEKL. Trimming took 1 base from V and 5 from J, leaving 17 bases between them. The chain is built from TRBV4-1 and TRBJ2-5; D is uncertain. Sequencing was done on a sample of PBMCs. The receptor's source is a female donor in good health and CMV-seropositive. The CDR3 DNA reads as TGCGCCAGCAGCCAAGTAAATCTAGTCGCCTACGAGACCCAGTACTTC. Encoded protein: CASSQVNLVAYETQYF.